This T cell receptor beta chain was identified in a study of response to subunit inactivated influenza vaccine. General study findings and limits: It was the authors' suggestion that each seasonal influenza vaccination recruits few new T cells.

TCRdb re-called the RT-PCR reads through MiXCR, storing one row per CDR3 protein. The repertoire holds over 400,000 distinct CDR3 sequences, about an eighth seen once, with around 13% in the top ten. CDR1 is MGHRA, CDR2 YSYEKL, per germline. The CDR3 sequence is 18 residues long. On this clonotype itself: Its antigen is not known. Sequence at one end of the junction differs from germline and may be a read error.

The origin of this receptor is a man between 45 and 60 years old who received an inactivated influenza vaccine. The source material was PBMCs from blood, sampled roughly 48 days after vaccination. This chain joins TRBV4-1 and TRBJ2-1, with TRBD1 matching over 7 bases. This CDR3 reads CASSQFQGVSSSYNELFF. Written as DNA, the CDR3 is TGCGCCAGCAGCCAATTTCAGGGGGTCTCGAGCTCCTACAATGAGCTGTTCTTC.